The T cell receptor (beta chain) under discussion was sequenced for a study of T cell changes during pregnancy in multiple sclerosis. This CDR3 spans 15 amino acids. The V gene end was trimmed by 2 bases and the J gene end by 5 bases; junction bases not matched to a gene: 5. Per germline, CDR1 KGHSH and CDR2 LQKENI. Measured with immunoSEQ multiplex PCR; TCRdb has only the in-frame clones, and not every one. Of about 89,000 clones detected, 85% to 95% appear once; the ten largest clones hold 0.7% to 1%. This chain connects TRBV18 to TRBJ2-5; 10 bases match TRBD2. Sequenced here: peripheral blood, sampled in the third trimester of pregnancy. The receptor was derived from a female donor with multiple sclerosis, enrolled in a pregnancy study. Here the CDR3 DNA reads TGTGCCAGCTCACCATCTAGCGGGAGCGGCGAGACCCAGTACTTC. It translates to CASSPSSGSGETQYF.